This entry concerns a single T cell receptor beta chain. The antigen remains unidentified. The CDR3 runs 14 residues. V lost 6 bases, J lost 0 bases, and 2 bases stayed unmatched. CDR1 and CDR2 (germline): MNHEY, SVGAGI. The data stem from a study of CD4+ T cells in melanoma. Profiling relied on immunoSEQ multiplex PCR, and the TCRdb table lists in-frame clones only, not all of them. This sample has about 140,000 clones; 85% to 95% occur once, and the top ten carry less than 2%. Study-wide findings and caveats: In melanoma, neoantigen-specific CD4+ T cells reportedly differed in differentiation state. CD8+ T cell, macrophage and B cell function reportedly correlated with neoantigen-specific CD4+ T cells.

The TCR was taken from a human donor with melanoma. The V gene is TRBV6-5, the J gene TRBJ1-1; 9 bases agree with TRBD1. CDR3 protein: CASSGQGLNTEAFF. In DNA form, the CDR3 reads TGTGCCAGCAGCGGACAGGGGTTGAACACTGAAGCTTTCTTT.